This T cell receptor (beta chain) is drawn from a study of cytomegalovirus exposure and HLA in healthy donors. Study-wide results and caveats: A later analysis found common viral pathogens apparently linked to several of the most significant clusters.

As regards this clone: The antigen remains unidentified.

The ends lost 0 bases at V and 7 bases at J; junction bases unmatched: 0. Germline values: CDR1 MRHNA, CDR2 SNTAGT. This CDR3 contains 14 residues. The PCR made use of 60 Vbeta and 13 Jbeta primers. Sequenced by immunoSEQ multiplex PCR; TCRdb stores in-frame clones only, minus some. In all, the sample yields 50,000 to 70,000 clones. Input material: PBMCs. This sequence was found in a man in his fifties in good health and CMV-seropositive. The gene calls are TRBV6-4 and TRBJ1-6, with TRBD1 identical over 7 bases. CDR3 DNA: TGTGCCAGCAGTGACTCAGGGGGCAATTCACCCCTCCACTTT. Amino acids: CASSDSGGNSPLHF.